This is a list of T cell receptor beta chains from one sample in a study of blood T cell repertoires in COVID-19. The data were produced by immunoSEQ multiplex PCR, yet TCRdb's version contains in-frame clones alone and is incomplete. The table shows hundreds of thousands of clones, with approximately 80% occurring only once. The sequenced material came from peripheral blood. These receptors were taken from a woman aged 40-49 years with active or convalescent COVID-19. Each CDR3 is given with its conserved first and last residue. A D gene is named only where the DNA matches it firmly. Size is stated for part of the rows, as once, few or many counts, or as a class when the clone is expanded.

>TRBD1|once|TRBV28|TRBJ1-5
CASSLPGTVGWGQPQHF
TGTGCCAGCAGTTTACCCGGGACAGTCGGGTGGGGTCAGCCCCAGCATTTT
>-|-|TRBV2|TRBJ2-1
CASLHRETYNEQFF
TGTGCCAGCCTTCACCGGGAAACCTACAATGAGCAGTTCTTC
>TRBD1|few|TRBV11-3|TRBJ2-2
CASKGQTNTGELFF
TGTGCCAGCAAGGGACAGACGAACACCGGGGAGCTGTTTTTT
>-|-|TRBV28|TRBJ1-2
CASSPTDRPMYGYTF
TGTGCCAGCAGCCCAACCGACAGGCCGATGTATGGCTACACCTTC
>-|-|TRBV5-1|TRBJ1-4
CASSLGRNNEKLFF
TGCGCCAGCAGCTTGGGCAGGAATAATGAAAAACTGTTTTTT
>-|-|TRBV6-6|TRBJ1-5
CASSYSKYSPSQHF
TGTGCCAGCAGTTACTCGAAATACAGTCCCTCCCAGCATTTT
>-|-|TRBV11-2|TRBJ1-2
CASSGDLKNYGYTF
TGTGCCAGCAGCGGAGATTTAAAGAACTATGGCTACACCTTC
>-|once|TRBV4-1|TRBJ1-3
CASSRPSGERGNTIYF
TGCGCCAGCAGCAGACCTTCAGGGGAACGTGGAAACACCATATATTTT
>-|-|TRBV7-9|TRBJ1-1
CASSTTGNTEAFF
TGTGCCAGCAGCACAACAGGGAACACTGAAGCTTTCTTT
>TRBD1|-|TRBV27|TRBJ1-2
CASSSGQGPSGYTF
TGTGCCAGCAGTAGCGGACAGGGACCAAGTGGCTACACCTTC
>-|-|TRBV5-6|TRBJ1-2
CASSLSGDSNYGYTF
TGTGCCAGCAGCTTATCCGGGGATTCTAACTATGGCTACACCTTC
>-|once|TRBV15|TRBJ2-1
CATSRDLHNEQFF
TGTGCCACCAGCAGAGATCTTCACAATGAGCAGTTCTTC
>TRBD1|-|TRBV11-2|TRBJ1-1
CASSSLRTGWTEAFF
TGTGCCAGCAGCTCGCTCAGGACAGGGTGGACTGAAGCTTTCTTT
>TRBD1|-|TRBV28|TRBJ2-5
CASSLVVQGELETQYF
TGTGCCAGCAGTTTAGTGGTGCAGGGGGAATTGGAGACCCAGTACTTC
>TRBD1|-|TRBV5-1|TRBJ1-2
CASSQTGLYGYTF
TGCGCCAGCAGCCAGACAGGGCTCTATGGCTACACCTTC
>TRBD2|once|TRBV10-3|TRBJ2-7
CAISESGPGTNSPYEQYF
TGTGCCATCAGTGAGTCAGGGCCCGGGACTAACTCTCCCTACGAGCAGTACTTC
>-|-|TRBV5-1|TRBJ1-5
CASPRVVKGGNQPQHF
TGCGCCAGCCCCCGGGTAGTAAAGGGAGGCAATCAGCCCCAGCATTTT
>-|-|TRBV4-2|TRBJ2-7
CASSQEILSYEQYF
TGTGCCAGCAGCCAAGAAATCCTTTCCTACGAGCAGTACTTC
>-|-|TRBV20-1|TRBJ1-4
CSASATGRNEKLFF
TGCAGTGCTAGTGCCACAGGGCGGAATGAAAAACTGTTTTTT
>-|-|TRBV5-4|TRBJ1-1
CASSPTEGLMNTEAFF
TGTGCCAGCAGCCCCACCGAGGGCCTCATGAACACTGAAGCTTTCTTT
>-|-|TRBV6-5|TRBJ1-1
CASSYSQTGGTEAFF
TGTGCCAGCAGTTACTCTCAGACCGGGGGCACTGAAGCTTTCTTT
>TRBD1|-|TRBV7-9|TRBJ1-2
CASSPEGIRGLSYGYTF
TGTGCCAGCAGCCCCGAGGGAATCAGGGGGCTGAGCTATGGCTACACCTTC
>-|-|TRBV11-2|TRBJ1-1
CASRVGQTMNTEAFF
TGTGCCAGCAGGGTTGGACAGACCATGAACACTGAAGCTTTCTTT
>-|-|TRBV11-1|TRBJ1-1
CASSSTWNTEAFF
TGTGCCAGCAGCTCGACATGGAACACTGAAGCTTTCTTT
>TRBD1|-|TRBV28|TRBJ1-2
CASSDRQGAMTGYTF
TGTGCCAGCAGTGATCGACAGGGGGCTATGACGGGCTACACCTTC
>TRBD2|-|TRBV20-1|TRBJ2-7
CSASSGGQRYEQYF
TGCAGTGCTAGTAGCGGGGGCCAAAGATACGAGCAGTACTTC
>-|-|TRBV19|TRBJ1-3
CASSPRGRTGNTIYF
TGTGCCAGTAGTCCCCGGGGGAGGACCGGAAACACCATATATTTT
>-|-|TRBV27|TRBJ1-5
CASSSAGEPQHF
TGTGCCAGCAGTTCTGCGGGGGAGCCCCAGCATTTT
>-|-|TRBV28|TRBJ1-1
CASSLSVQGETEAFF
TGTGCCAGCAGTTTGTCGGTACAGGGAGAGACTGAAGCTTTCTTT
>TRBD2|-|TRBV10-3|TRBJ2-3
CAISEGAGGRRSTDTQYF
TGTGCCATCAGTGAGGGAGCGGGGGGGAGACGTAGCACAGATACGCAGTATTTT
>-|-|TRBV29-1|TRBJ1-2
CSAGGWQESYGYTF
TGCAGCGCCGGAGGGTGGCAGGAGTCCTATGGCTACACCTTC
>TRBD2|once|TRBV6-6|TRBJ2-3
CASSLSTSGGAADTQYF
TGTGCCAGCAGTCTTAGCACTAGCGGGGGGGCCGCAGATACGCAGTATTTT
>-|-|TRBV19|TRBJ1-2
CASSNTGSYGYTF
TGTGCCAGTAGTAATACAGGCTCCTATGGCTACACCTTC
>-|once|TRBV18|TRBJ2-2
CASSPGRNTGELFF
TGTGCCAGCTCACCAGGGAGGAACACCGGGGAGCTGTTTTTT
>-|-|TRBV2|TRBJ2-4
CASTLDSLAKNIQYF
TGTGCCAGCACCTTAGACAGTCTAGCCAAAAACATTCAGTACTTC
>-|-|TRBV12-3/TRBV12-4|TRBJ2-5
CASSPTVETQYF
TGTGCCAGCAGCCCGACTGTCGAGACCCAGTACTTC
>-|-|TRBV18|TRBJ2-6
CASSPRTDSGANVLTF
TGTGCCAGCTCACCAAGGACAGACTCTGGGGCCAACGTCCTGACTTTC
>TRBD1|-|TRBV7-9|TRBJ2-1
CASRGTGDNEQFF
TGTGCCAGCAGGGGTACAGGGGACAATGAGCAGTTCTTC
>-|-|TRBV7-2|TRBJ1-2
CASSSSGVKGYTF
TGTGCCAGCAGCTCTAGCGGGGTGAAGGGCTACACCTTC
>TRBD1|-|TRBV29-1|TRBJ2-5
CSVVTGAQETQYF
TGCAGCGTTGTGACAGGGGCCCAAGAGACCCAGTACTTC
>TRBD2|-|TRBV19|TRBJ2-7
CASSIALGGIYEQYF
TGTGCCAGTAGTATAGCCCTCGGGGGGATCTACGAGCAGTACTTC
>-|-|TRBV15|TRBJ1-6
CATSRGRGAPSDSPLHF
TGTGCCACCAGCAGAGGCCGAGGTGCCCCTAGTGATTCACCCCTCCACTTT
>TRBD1|-|TRBV6-5|TRBJ2-1
CASRSGTAYNNEQFF
TGTGCCAGCAGATCCGGGACAGCGTATAACAATGAGCAGTTCTTC
>-|few|TRBV9|TRBJ1-6
CASSAPGGEPLHF
TGTGCCAGCAGCGCCCCGGGAGGAGAACCCCTCCACTTT
>TRBD1|-|TRBV5-6|TRBJ1-1
CASSPEHDRGLINTFF
TGTGCCAGCAGCCCAGAACACGACAGGGGGCTAATTAATACTTTCTTT
>-|-|TRBV6-5|TRBJ1-3
CASSYGQGNTIYF
TGTGCCAGCAGTTACGGCCAGGGAAACACCATATATTTT
>TRBD1|-|TRBV2|TRBJ1-6
CASRPDRADNSPLHF
TGTGCCAGCAGACCCGACAGGGCGGATAATTCACCCCTCCACTTT
>TRBD1|-|TRBV30|TRBJ1-5
CAWRDRENQPQHF
TGTGCCTGGAGGGACAGGGAGAATCAGCCCCAGCATTTT
>TRBD1|few|TRBV11-1|TRBJ1-2
CASSQRQGNYGYTF
TGTGCCAGCAGCCAACGACAGGGGAACTATGGCTACACCTTC
>-|-|TRBV30|TRBJ2-5
CACRLLQETQYF
TGTGCCTGCAGACTTCTCCAAGAGACCCAGTACTTC
>TRBD1|few|TRBV5-1|TRBJ2-1
CASSLAGTGSEQFF
TGCGCCAGCAGCTTGGCCGGGACAGGGTCTGAGCAGTTCTTC
>-|few|TRBV2|TRBJ1-2
CASSGVGLYGYTF
TGTGCCAGCAGTGGCGTAGGACTCTATGGCTACACCTTC